Below, 30 T cell receptor beta chains from the same sample are listed, as sequenced in a study of T cells in Graves' hyperthyroidism and ophthalmopathy. Amplification targeted TCR beta CDR3 regions from RNA transcripts. The HTBI set primed first-round TCR CDR3 RT-PCR. TCRdb reprocessed the multiplex PCR reads with MiXCR, giving one entry per CDR3 protein. The repertoire holds 500,000 to 750,000 distinct CDR3 sequences, with about 45% as singletons. Sequencing was done on a sample of peripheral blood or thyroid tissue (not recorded which). Receptors originate from a woman between 18 and 29 years old with Graves' hyperthyroidism.

This clonotype was seen ten or more times. The rearrangement joins TRBV6-5 to TRBJ1-2, with D possibly matching TRBD1 (6 bases). Germline CDR1 MNHEY, CDR2 SVGAGI. The length of the CDR3 is 15 residues. V was cut by 2 bases and J by 3 bases, with 13 bases left in between. The CDR3 loop reads CASSYPGTWDYGYTF. The CDR3 coding sequence is TGTGCCAGCAGTTACCCCGGGACATGGGACTATGGCTACACCTTC.

This CDR3 is CASSINRGRGDTEAFF. DNA of the CDR3: TGTGCCAGCAGTATAAACAGGGGGCGCGGCGACACTGAAGCTTTCTTT. The V and J genes are TRBV28 and TRBJ1-1; 9 bases are shared with TRBD1. The CDR3 loop spans 16 amino acids. From germline, CDR1 is MDHEN and CDR2 SYDVKM. The V segment lost 5 bases and the J segment 3 bases; nucleotides outside the gene matches: 10. The full variable domain, with the rest looked up from reference TRBV28 and TRBJ1-1, is DVKVTQSSRYLVKRTGEKVFLECVQDMDHENMFWYRQDPGLGLRLIYFSYDVKMKEKGDIPEGYSVSREKKERFSLILESASTNQTSMYLCASSINRGRGDTEAFFGQGTRLTVV.

To note about this clonotype: Just one base apart from a much larger clone, this may be a read error. The gene calls are TRBV2 and TRBJ2-7; maybe TRBD2 (6 bases). The CDR3 extends over 12 amino acids. In germline, CDR1 is SNHLY, CDR2 FYNNEI. The CDR3 is CASRRGSYEQHF. The CDR3 coding sequence is TGTGCCAGCAGGCGGGGTTCCTACGAGCAGCACTTC.

This clonotype has a handful of counts. The J gene is TRBJ2-3, the V gene TRBV7-2; D call uncertain. Trimming stripped 5 bases from V and 5 bases from J, with 14 bases between. The CDR3 has 14 residues. Germline loops: CDR1 SGHTA, CDR2 FQGNSA. This CDR3 reads CASSPKRAGDTQYF. DNA of the CDR3: TGTGCCAGCAGCCCGAAACGAGCCGGAGATACGCAGTATTTT.

In this sample, this clonotype turned up many times. V and J are TRBV20-1 and TRBJ2-7; 9 bases align to TRBD2. The germline V gene has CDR1 DFQATT and CDR2 SNEGSKA (reference sequence). V gave up 6 bases and J gave up 3 bases; unmatched junction bases: 6. The CDR3 spans 13 residues. The CDR3 DNA reads as TGCAGTGCCGGAGGGACTAGCATCTACGAGCAGTACTTC. Residues: CSAGGTSIYEQYF.

This clonotype was detected many times. The V and J genes are TRBV19 and TRBJ1-3, with D uncertain. Germline V gene lookup returns CDR1 LNHDA and CDR2 SQIVND (reference sequence). This CDR3 comprises 15 residues. The V end lost 6 bases, the J end lost 1 base, and 13 bases lay between the germline ends. This CDR3 is CASREVDSSGNTIYF. The CDR3, as DNA: TGTGCCAGTAGGGAGGTCGACTCTTCTGGAAACACCATATATTTT.

The V and J genes are TRBV7-8 and TRBJ2-2, with a weak D call TRBD2 (5 bases). CDR3 length: 12 residues. Germline assignment: CDR1 SGHVS and CDR2 FQNEAQ. V lost 6 bases, J lost 7 bases, and 9 bases lay in between. The CDR3 loop is CASRPTSGELFF. The CDR3 coding sequence is TGTGCCAGCAGACCAACTAGCGGGGAGCTGTTTTTT.

In its sample, this clonotype was seen a few times. Since the CDR3 does not end with the conserved phenylalanine or tryptophan, this likely comes from a read error. Because the CDR3's place on the DNA is in doubt, the DNA is left out and the CDR3 is given as listed by TCRdb. This sequence joins TRBV5-5 and TRBJ1-3. CDR1 and CDR2 from the germline V gene are SGHKS and YYEKEE (reference sequence). The CDR3 adds up to 8 amino acids, both ends counted. CDR3 residues: CASSRRLA.

This clonotype was counted at least ten times. The chain is built from TRBV20-1 and TRBJ2-7; TRBD2 is a possible D gene (6 bases). V lost 1 base, J lost 4 bases, and 14 bases lay in between. The CDR3 runs to 14 residues. In germline, CDR1 is DFQATT, CDR2 SNEGSKA (reference sequence). The CDR3 nucleotides are TGCAGTGCTAGAGTTGGCGGGATCTCTTACGAGCAGTACTTC. This gives the protein CSARVGGISYEQYF.

This clonotype occurred many times. The V call is TRBV7-7, the J call TRBJ2-5, with D maybe TRBD1 (6 bases). Germline V gene sequence: CDR1 SSHAT, CDR2 FNYEAQ (reference sequence). This CDR3 has 14 amino acids. V was shortened by 1 base and J by 5 bases, with 11 bases between the two germline ends. CDR3 nucleotides: TGTGCCAGCAGCTTAGGCGGGCAGGGGGAGACCCAGTACTTC. It codes for CASSLGGQGETQYF. Combining the CDR3 with reference TRBV7-7 and TRBJ2-5 gives the whole variable domain GAGVSQSPRYKVTKRGQDVTLRCDPISSHATLYWYQQALGQGPEFLTYFNYEAQPDKSGLPSDRFSAERPEGSISTLTIQRTEQRDSAMYRCASSLGGQGETQYFGPGTRLLVL.

The table lists this clonotype with a few counts. V usage is TRBV5-6 and J usage is TRBJ2-5; TRBD2 is a possible D gene (6 bases). This CDR3 has 15 amino acids. V lost 2 bases, J lost 9 bases, and 20 bases lay in between. Germline loops: CDR1 SGHDT, CDR2 YYEEEE. In DNA form, the CDR3 reads TGTGCCAGCAGCTTCGGGAGCCGAGAGGGACGGGCCCAGTACTTC. It codes for CASSFGSREGRAQYF. The variable domain in full, completed from reference TRBV5-6 and TRBJ2-5, reads DAGVTQSPTHLIKTRGQQVTLRCSPKSGHDTVSWYQQALGQGPQFIFQYYEEEERQRGNFPDRFSGHQFPNYSSELNVNALLLGDSALYLCASSFGSREGRAQYFGPGTRLLVL.

This chain links TRBV24-1 with TRBJ2-7; 9 bases match TRBD1. This CDR3 is 12 amino acids long. Germline V gene lookup returns CDR1 KGHDR and CDR2 SFDVKD. The CDR3: CATGGPVHEQYF. Written as DNA, the CDR3 is TGTGCTACAGGGGGCCCGGTACACGAGCAGTACTTC.

This clonotype turned up a few times. This sequence joins TRBV7-3 and TRBJ2-3; D remains ambiguous. CDR1 is SGHTA, CDR2 FQGTGA, per germline. Trimming took off 2 bases at V and 4 bases at J, with 7 bases between the two ends. The CDR3 loop spans 13 amino acids. CDR3 sequence (DNA): TGTGCCAGCAGCTTAGAAGGGCCAGATACGCAGTATTTT. Protein: CASSLEGPDTQYF.

In regard to this clonotype: The conserved final phenylalanine or tryptophan is absent from the CDR3, which likely points to a read error. No DNA is shown, since the ends of the CDR3 on it are uncertain; the CDR3 is the one TCRdb lists. The gene calls are TRBV6-5 and TRBJ2-6; TRBD2 is taken as the D call from the table, unchecked against the DNA. The CDR3 is made up of 11 amino acids, end residues included. The germline CDR1 and CDR2 sequences are MNHEY and SVGAGI. CDR3 loop: CASSFQRETNT.

The gene calls are TRBV7-6 and TRBJ2-5; 10 nucleotides line up with TRBD2. The ends lost 1 base at V and 5 bases at J; junction bases unmatched: 7. CDR1 is SGHVS and CDR2 is FNYEAQ in the germline V gene. The CDR3 is made up of 16 amino acids. The CDR3: CASSLGIAGGLETQYF. DNA of the CDR3: TGTGCCAGCAGCTTAGGGATAGCGGGAGGTCTGGAGACCCAGTACTTC.

This clonotype came up many times. This rearrangement joins TRBV10-3 to TRBJ1-1; the match to TRBD1 covers 7 bases. The CDR3 is made up of 15 amino acids. J lost 6 bases, V lost 6 bases, and 13 bases had no gene match. Germline assignment: CDR1 ENHRY and CDR2 SYGVKD. This CDR3 is CAIRTTQGRGSEAFF. CDR3 nucleotides: TGTGCCATCAGGACCACACAGGGGAGAGGCTCTGAAGCTTTCTTT.

This clonotype came up many times. The chain has TRBV2 and TRBJ1-6, with a tentative D call TRBD1 (6 bases). V was trimmed by 5 bases and J by 5 bases, leaving 19 bases between them. Germline CDR1 is SNHLY and CDR2 is FYNNEI. The CDR3 has 17 residues. CDR3 sequence: CASSKPHGQQNNSPLHF. Here the CDR3 DNA reads TGTGCCAGCAGTAAACCCCACGGACAGCAAAATAATTCACCCCTCCACTTT.

At least ten counts were recorded for this clonotype. The rearrangement uses TRBV2 and TRBJ1-1, with D uncertain. The germline V gene has CDR1 SNHLY and CDR2 FYNNEI. The CDR3 runs to 15 residues. V was pared by 7 bases and J by 0 bases, with 15 bases between. For the CDR3, the DNA is TGTGCCAGCAAGGGCGCGAGAGAGATGAACACTGAAGCTTTCTTT. This codes for CASKGAREMNTEAFF.

This chain connects TRBV29-1 to TRBJ1-2, with a weak D call TRBD1 (5 bases). V lost 0 bases, J lost 0 bases, and 11 bases lay in between. The CDR3 consists of 15 residues. Germline V gene data show CDR1 as SQVTM and CDR2 as ANQGSEA. CDR3 DNA sequence: TGCAGCGTTGAAGACCTTACAGGAACTAACTATGGCTACACCTTC. As protein: CSVEDLTGTNYGYTF.

This sequence joins TRBV2 and TRBJ2-6; possibly TRBD2 for D (7 bases). The germline V gene encodes CDR1 SNHLY and CDR2 FYNNEI. V was clipped by 3 bases and J by 1 base, with 10 bases between them. There are 16 residues in the CDR3. The CDR3 loop is CASSEAGASGANVLTF. In DNA form, the CDR3 reads TGTGCCAGCAGTGAGGCGGGGGCGTCTGGGGCCAACGTCCTGACTTTC.

This clonotype was found a few times. The chain is built from TRBV28 and TRBJ2-5; D gene uncertain. Per germline, CDR1 MDHEN and CDR2 SYDVKM. This CDR3 is built from 18 residues. The ends were cut back, 7 bases at V and 5 bases at J, with 29 bases in the middle. The CDR3 nucleotides read TGTGCCAGCACCCAGTCGGGTGTGCGCTTGGAGTTCCAGGAGACCCAGTACTTC. Translated: CASTQSGVRLEFQETQYF.

The chain links TRBV20-1 to TRBJ2-7; D is possibly TRBD2 (5 bases). This CDR3 is built from 13 residues. Germline V CDR1 and CDR2: DFQATT, SNEGSKA (reference sequence). V was clipped by 3 bases and J by 4 bases, with 13 bases between them. The CDR3 nucleotides read TGCAGTGCTAGCTCTAGCCCCGGTTACGAGCAGTACTTC. Protein: CSASSSPGYEQYF.

This clonotype was counted many times. The chain links TRBV7-7 to TRBJ2-7; 9 nucleotides align to TRBD1. The ends lost 5 bases at V and 12 bases at J; junction bases unmatched: 8. Germline assignment: CDR1 SSHAT and CDR2 FNYEAQ (reference sequence). The CDR3 sequence is 12 residues long. CDR3 nucleotide sequence: TGTGCCAGCAGCATGGGACAGGGTAATCCGTACTTC. Its translation is CASSMGQGNPYF.

The V gene is TRBV2, the J gene TRBJ2-5, with 7 bases identical to TRBD2. The CDR3 consists of 14 residues. The V segment lost 5 bases and the J segment 5 bases; nucleotides outside the gene matches: 8. CDR1 is SNHLY and CDR2 is FYNNEI in the germline V gene. CDR3 nucleotide sequence: TGTGCCAGCAGTACATCGGGACTATTGGAGACCCAGTACTTC. This encodes CASSTSGLLETQYF.

This clonotype was picked up many times. The genes are TRBV6-5 and TRBJ2-7; tentatively, D is TRBD1 (7 bases). The V and J ends lost 1 base and 3 bases respectively, with 16 bases between them. This CDR3 has 16 residues. Germline V gene sequence: CDR1 MNHEY, CDR2 SVGAGI. The chain's CDR3 is CASSYLGGDSNYEQYF. The CDR3 nucleotides are TGTGCCAGCAGTTACTTAGGAGGGGACAGTAACTACGAGCAGTACTTC.

This clonotype was observed a few times. The genes are TRBV3-1 and TRBJ2-7, with 10 nucleotides matching TRBD1. J gave up 5 bases and V 0 bases, and 1 base lay outside the gene matches. This CDR3 spans 14 amino acids. The germline V gene encodes CDR1 LGHDT and CDR2 YNNKEL (reference sequence). CDR3 nucleotides: TGTGCCAGCAGCCAAGATGGACAGGGGGACGAGCAGTACTTC. Translated, it gives CASSQDGQGDEQYF.

This sequence joins TRBV9 and TRBJ2-7; TRBD2 aligns across 10 bases. V gave up 3 bases and J gave up 6 bases; unmatched junction bases: 9. This CDR3 is built from 15 residues. CDR1 SGDLS and CDR2 YYNGEE come from the germline V gene. The CDR3 DNA reads TGTGCCAGCAGCGGCACCGGGACTAGCGTTACCGAGCAGTACTTC. Residues: CASSGTGTSVTEQYF. Using reference TRBV9 and TRBJ2-7 for the parts outside the CDR3, the full variable domain is DSGVTQTPKHLITATGQRVTLRCSPRSGDLSVYWYQQSLDQGLQFLIQYYNGEERAKGNILERFSAQQFPDLHSELNLSSLELGDSALYFCASSGTGTSVTEQYFGPGTRLTVT.

The chain has TRBV2 and TRBJ1-4; D not certain. Germline assignment: CDR1 SNHLY and CDR2 FYNNEI. V was trimmed by 6 bases and J by 8 bases, leaving 7 bases between them. The length of the CDR3 is 11 residues. The CDR3 DNA reads as TGTGCCAGCAGGGTTCGAGAAAAACTGTTTTTT. Its translation: CASRVREKLFF.

This chain uses TRBV7-3 with TRBJ1-2; D not resolved. The CDR3 has 13 residues. Trimming shortened V by 3 bases and J by 6 bases, and 11 bases separated the two germline ends. CDR1 is SGHTA, CDR2 FQGTGA, per germline. CDR3 amino acids: CASSFTGRDGYTF. The CDR3 nucleotides are TGTGCCAGCAGCTTCACGGGTCGGGATGGCTACACCTTC.

This clonotype was picked up many times. A junction boundary mismatches the germline segment, possibly from a read error. The chain couples TRBV7-7 to TRBJ2-2; D is ambiguous. Germline CDR1 reads SSHAT; CDR2 reads FNYEAQ (reference sequence). This CDR3 spans 13 amino acids. CDR3 in DNA: TGTGCTAGCAGCTTATACGGCACCGGGGAGCTGTTTTTT. Translated: CASSLYGTGELFF.